These 3 T cell receptor beta chains share one sample of origin, sequenced in a study of T-cell reconstitution after alpha-beta-depleted transplantation in children. Preparation of the TCRbeta library involved a method that used unique molecular identifiers. TCRdb reanalysed the PCR reads using MiXCR and keeps one entry per CDR3 protein. The repertoire holds 600,000 to 700,000 distinct CDR3 sequences, with 16% as singletons. The specimen comprised PBMCs from the stem cell graft donor, sampled from the stem cell graft. The source is a human donor who donated a stem cell graft to a child with acute myeloid leukemia.

The V call is TRBV20-1, the J call TRBJ1-2, with a tentative D call TRBD1 (5 bases). There are 12 residues in the CDR3. V gave up 0 bases and J gave up 7 bases, with 9 bases separating them. Germline V gene data show CDR1 as DFQATT and CDR2 as SNEGSKA (reference sequence). As DNA, the CDR3 is TGCAGTGCTAGAGAGGGGCTCGGTGGCTACACCTTC. This encodes CSAREGLGGYTF.

This chain connects TRBV28 to TRBJ1-3; the match to TRBD1 covers 7 bases. The V gene end was trimmed by 3 bases and the J gene end by 0 bases; junction bases not matched to a gene: 8. This CDR3 contains 17 residues. CDR1 MDHEN and CDR2 SYDVKM come from the germline V gene. The CDR3 loop is CASSFHPGQTSGNTIYF. For the CDR3, the DNA is TGTGCCAGCAGTTTCCATCCGGGACAGACCTCTGGAAACACCATATATTTT.

This clonotype was seen many times. The chain employs TRBV20-1 and TRBJ2-1, with 9 bases fitting TRBD2. V was pared by 6 bases and J by 2 bases, with 8 bases of the junction left unmatched. CDR1 is DFQATT, CDR2 SNEGSKA, per germline (reference sequence). This CDR3 is built from 15 residues. The DNA for the CDR3 is TGCAGTGCCAAAGCTCAGCGGGGGGCCTACAATGAGCAGTTCTTC. Protein product: CSAKAQRGAYNEQFF.